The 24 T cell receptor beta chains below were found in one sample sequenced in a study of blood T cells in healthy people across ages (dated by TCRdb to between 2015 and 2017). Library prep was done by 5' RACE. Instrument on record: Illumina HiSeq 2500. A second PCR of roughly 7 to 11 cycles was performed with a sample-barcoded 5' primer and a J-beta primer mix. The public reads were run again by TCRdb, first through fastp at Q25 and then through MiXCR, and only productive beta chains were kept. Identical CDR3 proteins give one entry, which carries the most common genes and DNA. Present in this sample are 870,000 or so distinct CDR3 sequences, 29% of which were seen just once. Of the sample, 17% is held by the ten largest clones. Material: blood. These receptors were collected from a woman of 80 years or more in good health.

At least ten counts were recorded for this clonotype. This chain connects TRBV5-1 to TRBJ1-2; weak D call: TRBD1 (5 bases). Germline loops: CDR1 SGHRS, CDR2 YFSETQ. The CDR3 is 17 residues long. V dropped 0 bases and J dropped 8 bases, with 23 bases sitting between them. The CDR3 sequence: CASSLASTVQGRGGYTF. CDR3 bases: TGCGCCAGCAGCTTGGCCAGTACGGTCCAGGGACGAGGGGGCTACACCTTC.

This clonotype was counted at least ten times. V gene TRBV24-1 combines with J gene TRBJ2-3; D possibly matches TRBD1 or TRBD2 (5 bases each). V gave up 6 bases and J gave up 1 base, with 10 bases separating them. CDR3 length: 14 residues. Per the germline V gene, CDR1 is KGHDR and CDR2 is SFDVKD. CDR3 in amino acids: CATSRQGGTDTQYF. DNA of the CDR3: TGTGCCACCAGTCGGCAGGGAGGCACAGATACGCAGTATTTT.

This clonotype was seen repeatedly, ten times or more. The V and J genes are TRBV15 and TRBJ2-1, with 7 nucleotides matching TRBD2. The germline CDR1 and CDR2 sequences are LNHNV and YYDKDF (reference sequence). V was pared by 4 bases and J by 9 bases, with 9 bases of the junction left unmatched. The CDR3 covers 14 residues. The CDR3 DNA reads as TGTGCCACCAGCAACCTGGGGGGGTTGGTTGAGCAGTTCTTC. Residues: CATSNLGGLVEQFF. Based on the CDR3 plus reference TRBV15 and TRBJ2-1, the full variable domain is DAMVIQNPRYQVTQFGKPVTLSCSQTLNHNVMYWYQQKSSQAPKLLFHYYDKDFNNEADTPDNFQSRRPNTSFCFLDIRSPGLGDTAMYLCATSNLGGLVEQFFGPGTRLTVL.

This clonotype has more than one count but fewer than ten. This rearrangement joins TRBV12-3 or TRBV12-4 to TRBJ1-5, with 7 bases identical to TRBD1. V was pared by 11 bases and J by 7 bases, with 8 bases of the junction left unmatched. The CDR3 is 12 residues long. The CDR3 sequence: CAGKGQEQPQHF. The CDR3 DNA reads TGTGCCGGCAAAGGACAGGAACAGCCCCAGCATTTT.

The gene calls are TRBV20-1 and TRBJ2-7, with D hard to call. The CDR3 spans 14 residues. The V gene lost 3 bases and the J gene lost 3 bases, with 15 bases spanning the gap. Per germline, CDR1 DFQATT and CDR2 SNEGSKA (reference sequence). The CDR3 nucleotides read TGCAGTGCTAGTGAACCCCCCTTCGACTACGAGCAGTACTTC. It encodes CSASEPPFDYEQYF.

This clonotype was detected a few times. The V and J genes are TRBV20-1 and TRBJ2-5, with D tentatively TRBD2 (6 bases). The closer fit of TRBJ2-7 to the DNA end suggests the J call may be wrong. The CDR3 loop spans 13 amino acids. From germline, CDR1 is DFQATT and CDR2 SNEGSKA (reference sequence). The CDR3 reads CSARLGTSYEQYF. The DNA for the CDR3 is TGCAGTGCTAGGTTAGGGACTTCCTACGAGCAGTACTTC.

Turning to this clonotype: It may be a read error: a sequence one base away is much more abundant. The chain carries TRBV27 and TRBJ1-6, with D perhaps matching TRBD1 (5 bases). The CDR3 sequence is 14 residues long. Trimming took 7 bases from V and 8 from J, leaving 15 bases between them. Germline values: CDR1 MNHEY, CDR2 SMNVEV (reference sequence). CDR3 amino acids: CASTWGGIDSPLHF. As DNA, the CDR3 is TGTGCCAGCACCTGGGGGGGAATTGATTCACCCCTCCACTTT.

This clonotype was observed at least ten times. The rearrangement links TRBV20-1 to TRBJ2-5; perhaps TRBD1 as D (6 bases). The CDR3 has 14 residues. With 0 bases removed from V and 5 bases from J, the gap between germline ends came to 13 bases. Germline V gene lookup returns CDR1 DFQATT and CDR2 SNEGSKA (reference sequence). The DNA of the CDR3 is TGCAGTGCTAGAGACAGACAGGTTTGGGAGACCCAGTACTTC. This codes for CSARDRQVWETQYF.

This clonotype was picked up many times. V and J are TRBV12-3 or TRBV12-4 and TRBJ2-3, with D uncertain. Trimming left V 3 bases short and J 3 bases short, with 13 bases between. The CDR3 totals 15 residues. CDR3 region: CASSFWRTTTDTQYF. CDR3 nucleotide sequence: TGTGCCAGCAGTTTCTGGCGTACAACAACAGATACGCAGTATTTT.

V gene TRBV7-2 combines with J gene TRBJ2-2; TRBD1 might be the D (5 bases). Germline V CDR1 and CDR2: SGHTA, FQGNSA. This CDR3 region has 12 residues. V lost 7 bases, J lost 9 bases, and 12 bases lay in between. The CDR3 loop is CASNKTARELFF. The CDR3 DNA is TGTGCCAGCAACAAGACAGCTAGGGAGCTGTTTTTT.

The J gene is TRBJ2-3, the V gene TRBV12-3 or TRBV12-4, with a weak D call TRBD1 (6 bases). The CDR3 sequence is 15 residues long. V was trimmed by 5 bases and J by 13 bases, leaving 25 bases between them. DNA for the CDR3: TGTGCCAGCAGTCCTCAGGGGATGAGAGCAGATATGGAGTATTTT. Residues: CASSPQGMRADMEYF.

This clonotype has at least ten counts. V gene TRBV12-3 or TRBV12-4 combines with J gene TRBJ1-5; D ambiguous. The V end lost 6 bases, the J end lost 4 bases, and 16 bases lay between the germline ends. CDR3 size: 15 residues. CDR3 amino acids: CASRGQASPNQPQHF. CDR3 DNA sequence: TGTGCCAGCAGGGGTCAAGCCTCACCAAATCAGCCCCAGCATTTT.

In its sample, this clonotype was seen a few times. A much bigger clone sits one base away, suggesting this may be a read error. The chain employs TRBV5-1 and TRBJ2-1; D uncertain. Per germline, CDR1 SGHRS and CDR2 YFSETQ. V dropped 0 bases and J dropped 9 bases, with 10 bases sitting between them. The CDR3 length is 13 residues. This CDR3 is CASSLGGSREQFF. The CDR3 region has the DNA TGCGCCAGCAGCTTGGGAGGTAGCCGTGAGCAGTTCTTC.

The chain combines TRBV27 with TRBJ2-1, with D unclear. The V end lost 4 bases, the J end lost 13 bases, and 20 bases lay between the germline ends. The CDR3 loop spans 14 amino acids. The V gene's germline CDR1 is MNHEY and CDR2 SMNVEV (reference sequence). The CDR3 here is CASSSVSSQETQFF. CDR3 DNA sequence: TGTGCCAGCAGTTCCGTATCTAGTCAAGAGACCCAGTTCTTC.

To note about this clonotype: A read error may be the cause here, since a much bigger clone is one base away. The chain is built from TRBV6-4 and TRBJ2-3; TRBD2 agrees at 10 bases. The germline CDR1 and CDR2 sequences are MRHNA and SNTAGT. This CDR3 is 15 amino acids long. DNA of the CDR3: TGTACCAGCAGTGACTCTAGCGGGAGCACAAATACGCAGTATTTT. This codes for CTSSDSSGSTNTQYF.

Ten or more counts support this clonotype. In DNA form, the CDR3 reads TGTGCCAGCTCGATAGGGGTAGCGGGTGAGCAGTTCTTC. This encodes CASSIGVAGEQFF. The rearrangement links TRBV7-2 to TRBJ2-1; 7 bases are a match to TRBD2. The ends lost 8 bases at V and 9 bases at J; junction bases unmatched: 10. Germline assignment: CDR1 SGHTA and CDR2 FQGNSA. The CDR3 runs 13 residues.

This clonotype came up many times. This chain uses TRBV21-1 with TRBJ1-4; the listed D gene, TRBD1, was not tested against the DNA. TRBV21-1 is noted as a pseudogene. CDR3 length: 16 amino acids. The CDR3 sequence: CASSKGDRQTNEKLFF. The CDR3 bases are TGTGCCAGCAGCAAAGGGGACAGGCAAACTAATGAAAAACTGTTTTTT.

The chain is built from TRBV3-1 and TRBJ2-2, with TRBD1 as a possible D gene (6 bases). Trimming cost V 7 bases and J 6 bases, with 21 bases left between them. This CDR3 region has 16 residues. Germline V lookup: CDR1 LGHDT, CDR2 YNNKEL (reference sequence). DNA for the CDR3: TGTGCCAGCAAGGAGACAGGCCGAGTAACGGCCGGGGAGCTGTTTTTT. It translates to CASKETGRVTAGELFF.

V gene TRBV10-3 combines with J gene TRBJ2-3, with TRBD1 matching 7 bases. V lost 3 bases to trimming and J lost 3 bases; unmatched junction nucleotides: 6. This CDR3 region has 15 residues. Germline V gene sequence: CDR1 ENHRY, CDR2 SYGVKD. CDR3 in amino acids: CAISDYRQGTDTQYF. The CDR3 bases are TGTGCCATCAGTGATTACCGACAGGGAACAGATACGCAGTATTTT.

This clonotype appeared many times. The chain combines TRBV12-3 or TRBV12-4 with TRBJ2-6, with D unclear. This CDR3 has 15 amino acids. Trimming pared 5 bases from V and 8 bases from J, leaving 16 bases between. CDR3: CASSTPSQGPNVLTF. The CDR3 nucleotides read TGTGCCAGCAGTACCCCGTCCCAAGGCCCCAACGTCCTGACTTTC.

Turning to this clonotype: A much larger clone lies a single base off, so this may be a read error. The CDR3 loop is CASCQSGGLGARNEQFF. The CDR3 DNA follows: TGTGCCAGCTGCCAAAGCGGGGGTTTGGGGGCGAGGAATGAGCAGTTCTTC. V gene TRBV3-1 combines with J gene TRBJ2-1; 8 positions agree with TRBD2. The CDR3 totals 17 residues. The V gene's germline CDR1 is LGHDT and CDR2 YNNKEL (reference sequence).

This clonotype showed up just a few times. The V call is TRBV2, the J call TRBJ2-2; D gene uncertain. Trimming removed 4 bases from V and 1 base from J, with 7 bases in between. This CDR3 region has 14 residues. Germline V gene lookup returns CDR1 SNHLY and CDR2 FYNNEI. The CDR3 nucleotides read TGTGCCAGCAGTGCAGAGATGAACACCGGGGAGCTGTTTTTT. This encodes CASSAEMNTGELFF.

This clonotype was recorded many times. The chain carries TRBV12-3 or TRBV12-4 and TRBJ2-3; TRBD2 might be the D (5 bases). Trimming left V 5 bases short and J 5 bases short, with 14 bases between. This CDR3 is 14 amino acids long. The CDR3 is CASSPGVRRDTQYF. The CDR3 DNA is TGTGCCAGCAGTCCCGGGGTGAGGCGAGATACGCAGTATTTT.

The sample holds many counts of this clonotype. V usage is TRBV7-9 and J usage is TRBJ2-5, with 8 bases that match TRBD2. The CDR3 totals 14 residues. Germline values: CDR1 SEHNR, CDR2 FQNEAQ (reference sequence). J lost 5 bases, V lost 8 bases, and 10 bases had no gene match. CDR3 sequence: CASCRGLEAETQYF. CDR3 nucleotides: TGTGCCAGCTGTCGGGGACTAGAGGCGGAGACCCAGTACTTC.